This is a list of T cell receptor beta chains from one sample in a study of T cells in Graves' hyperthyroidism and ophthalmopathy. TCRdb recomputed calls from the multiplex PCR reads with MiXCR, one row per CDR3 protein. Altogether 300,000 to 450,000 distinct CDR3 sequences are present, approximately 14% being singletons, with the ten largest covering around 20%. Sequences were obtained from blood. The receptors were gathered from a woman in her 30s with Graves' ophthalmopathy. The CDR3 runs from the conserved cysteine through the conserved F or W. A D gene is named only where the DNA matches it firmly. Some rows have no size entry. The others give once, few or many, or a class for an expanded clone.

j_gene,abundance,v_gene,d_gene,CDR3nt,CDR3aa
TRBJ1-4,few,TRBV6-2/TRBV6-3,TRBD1,TGTGCCAGCAGAGCCTGGACAGGGGAGGATGAAAAACTGTTTTTT,CASRAWTGEDEKLFF
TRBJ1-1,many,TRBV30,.,TGTGCCTGGACGCAGAGGACTGAAGCTTTCTTT,CAWTQRTEAFF
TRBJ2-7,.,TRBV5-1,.,TGCGCCAGCAGCTCCGGGGACACCTCCTACGAGCAGTACTTC,CASSSGDTSYEQYF
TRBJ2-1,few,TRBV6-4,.,TGTGCCAGCAGCCCCAGGGGCGGAGGTTACAATGAGCAGTTCTTC,CASSPRGGGYNEQFF
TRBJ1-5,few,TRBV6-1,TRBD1,TGTGCCAGCAGTGTCGCGGCAGGGGGCAGAGGCAATCAGCCCCAGCATTTT,CASSVAAGGRGNQPQHF
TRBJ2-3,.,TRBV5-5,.,TGTGCCAGCAGCGCCCGGAGCACAGATACGCAGTATTTT,CASSARSTDTQYF
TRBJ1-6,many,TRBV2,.,TGTGCCAGCACTTTGGCGAGCTCCTATAATTCACCCCTCCACTTT,CASTLASSYNSPLHF
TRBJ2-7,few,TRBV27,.,TGTGCCAGCAGTTCGTCGGACGAGGTACTGGCCTACGAGCAGTACTTC,CASSSSDEVLAYEQYF
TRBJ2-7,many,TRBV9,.,TGTGCCAGCAGCGCCGTGGGATATTCCTACGAGCAGTACTTC,CASSAVGYSYEQYF
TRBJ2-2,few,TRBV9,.,TGTGCCAGCAGCCCCCGATTAGACCGCAACACCGGGGAGCTGTTTTTT,CASSPRLDRNTGELFF
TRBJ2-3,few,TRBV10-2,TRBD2,TGCGCCAGCAGTGATCCCGGGACTAGCGGGGGGATCACAGATACGCAGTATTTT,CASSDPGTSGGITDTQYF
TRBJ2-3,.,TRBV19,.,TGTGCCAGTAGTATAGGGGGGGGGGGCCGAGCAGATACGCAGTATTTT,CASSIGGGGRADTQYF
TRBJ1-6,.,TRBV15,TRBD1,TGTGCCACCAGCACCCGGACAGGCCTCTATAATTCACCCCTCCACTTT,CATSTRTGLYNSPLHF
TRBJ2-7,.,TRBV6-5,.,TGTGCCAGCAGTTACAACGATGGGGCCTCCTACGAGCAGTACTTC,CASSYNDGASYEQYF
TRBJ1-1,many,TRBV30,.,TGTGCCTGGGACGGGGTGGAGAACACTGAAGCTTTCTTT,CAWDGVENTEAFF
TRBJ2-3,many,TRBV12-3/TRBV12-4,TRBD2,TGTGCCAGCAGCTTGGCGGGGGGGGCATTGGATACGCAGTATTTT,CASSLAGGALDTQYF
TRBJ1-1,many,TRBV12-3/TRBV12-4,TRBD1,TGTGCCAGCAGTGAAGGGGGCGCGTACACTGAAGCTTTCTTT,CASSEGGAYTEAFF
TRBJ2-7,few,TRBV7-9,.,TGTGCCAGCAGCTTAGCGTTGGGGGCCGGACAATACGAGCAGTACTTC,CASSLALGAGQYEQYF
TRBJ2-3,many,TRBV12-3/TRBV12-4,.,TGTGCCAGCAGTGCACAGGCGGATGGTACGCAGTATTTT,CASSAQADGTQYF
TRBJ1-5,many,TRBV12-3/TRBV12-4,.,TGTGCCAGCAGTTATACAGTTAGCAATCAGCCCCAGCATTTT,CASSYTVSNQPQHF
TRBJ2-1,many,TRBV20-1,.,TGCAGTGCTATCAGGGGTGGCTCCTACAATGAGCAGTTCTTC,CSAIRGGSYNEQFF
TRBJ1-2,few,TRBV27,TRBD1,TGTGCCAGCAGTTGTGGGACAGGGGGTTGCGGCTACACCTTC,CASSCGTGGCGYTF
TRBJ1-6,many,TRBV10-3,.,TGTGCCATCAGTGAGGTGGAGAATTCACCCCTCCACTTT,CAISEVENSPLHF
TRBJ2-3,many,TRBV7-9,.,TGTGCCAGCAGCTCGGACGGCGGAGCTAGCACAGATACGCAGTATTTT,CASSSDGGASTDTQYF
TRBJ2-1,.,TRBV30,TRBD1,TGTGCCTGGAGATTTGGGACAGGCGAATACAATGAGCAGTTCTTC,CAWRFGTGEYNEQFF
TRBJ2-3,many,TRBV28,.,TGTGCCAGCAGTTTTCTAGCCACAGATACGCAGTATTTT,CASSFLATDTQYF
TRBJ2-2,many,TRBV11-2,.,TGTGCCAGCATCCTTGGGGCAGGAGGGACCGGGGAGCTGTTTTTT,CASILGAGGTGELFF
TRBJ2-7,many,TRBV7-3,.,TGTGCCAGCAGCTTAGGGCAGGGGAGTGGGTACGAGCAGTACTTC,CASSLGQGSGYEQYF
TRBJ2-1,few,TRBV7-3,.,TGTGCCAGCAGCTTGCAGGCGGTAGGGAATGAGCAGTTCTTC,CASSLQAVGNEQFF
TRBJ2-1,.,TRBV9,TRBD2,TGTGCCAGCAGCCGGATCGGACTAGCTGTCAATGAGCAGTTCTTC,CASSRIGLAVNEQFF